A single sample gave rise to the 13 T cell receptor beta chains below, sequenced in a study of blood T cell repertoires in COVID-19. The table came from immunoSEQ multiplex PCR; TCRdb's copy has only in-frame clones and leaves some out. The sample carries under 85,000 clones, roughly 88% recorded once. Source material: peripheral blood. These receptors were collected from a man in his 70s with acute or convalescent COVID-19.

The V gene is TRBV7-8, the J gene TRBJ2-7, with TRBD2 identical over 9 bases. CDR3 length equals 15 residues. The V gene's germline CDR1 is SGHVS and CDR2 FQNEAQ. V lost 5 bases and J lost 6; bases outside the gene matches: 11. CDR3 sequence: CASSLPLAGVGEQYF. The CDR3 DNA is TGTGCCAGCAGCCTACCACTAGCGGGTGTGGGCGAGCAGTACTTC.

V gene TRBV7-3 combines with J gene TRBJ2-1, with 7 bases matching TRBD2. Losses at the gene ends were 5 bases for V and 8 bases for J; bases not matched to a gene: 12. There are 15 residues in the CDR3. Germline lookup yields CDR1 SGHTA and CDR2 FQGTGA. The DNA of the CDR3 is TGTGCCAGCAGCCCCACCCCCGGGACTACCTATGAGCAGTTCTTC. Translation: CASSPTPGTTYEQFF. Full variable domain (rest looked up from reference TRBV7-3 and TRBJ2-1): GAGVSQTPSNKVTEKGKYVELRCDPISGHTALYWYRQSLGQGPEFLIYFQGTGAADDSGLPNDRFFAVRPEGSVSTLKIQRTERGDSAVYLCASSPTPGTTYEQFFGPGTRLTVL.

The chain has TRBV27 and TRBJ2-7; 8 bases agree with TRBD1. J lost 1 base, V lost 5 bases, and 4 bases had no gene match. This CDR3 region has 14 residues. Germline loops: CDR1 MNHEY, CDR2 SMNVEV (reference sequence). The DNA of the CDR3 is TGTGCCAGCAGTCGCGGGACAGGTTCCTACGAGCAGTACTTC. Encoded protein: CASSRGTGSYEQYF.

This chain uses TRBV5-1 with TRBJ2-1; TRBD1 is a possible D gene (5 bases). The CDR3 sequence is 14 residues long. With 1 base removed from V and 7 bases from J, the gap between germline ends came to 12 bases. The V gene's germline CDR1 is SGHRS and CDR2 YFSETQ. CDR3 nucleotides: TGCGCCAGCAGCTTGTCATCAGGGTCAAATGAGCAGTTCTTC. Its translation is CASSLSSGSNEQFF.

The V gene is TRBV5-5, the J gene TRBJ1-3; no firm D call. The CDR3 runs 17 residues. Germline V gene data show CDR1 as SGHKS and CDR2 as YYEKEE (reference sequence). The V and J ends lost 2 bases and 3 bases respectively, with 18 bases between them. The CDR3 here is CASSFGSGDPSGNTIYF. The CDR3 coding sequence is TGTGCCAGCAGCTTCGGATCCGGAGATCCCAGTGGAAACACCATATATTTT.

As regards this clone: The junction differs from germline at one of its ends, possibly a read error. V and J are TRBV23-1 and TRBJ2-2, with 7 bases matching TRBD1. Being an ORF, TRBV23-1 has a function that is uncertain. CDR3 size: 19 residues. CDR3 in amino acids: CANSSEDHAGGTVTGELFF. CDR3 sequence (DNA): TGCGCCAACAGTTCTGAGGACCACGCAGGGGGAACTGTCACCGGGGAGCTGTTTTTT.

Turning to this clone: At one of its ends the junction is not consistent with the germline gene, which may arise from a read error. J is TRBJ1-6 and V is TRBV28; weak D call: TRBD1 (6 bases). CDR1 is MDHEN and CDR2 is SYDVKM in the germline V gene. The CDR3 covers 14 residues. CDR3 DNA sequence: TGTGCCAACCAACAGGGTGGATATAATTTACCCCTCCACTTT. This sequence encodes CANQQGGYNLPLHF.

The chain uses TRBV5-1 and TRBJ1-3; 7 positions match TRBD1. V lost 0 bases and J lost 2; bases outside the gene matches: 2. The V gene's germline CDR1 is SGHRS and CDR2 YFSETQ. This CDR3 contains 15 residues. The CDR3 is CASSLDGTAGNTIYF. CDR3 DNA: TGCGCCAGCAGCTTGGACGGGACAGCTGGAAACACCATATATTTT.

Only one count was recorded for this clone. The gene calls are TRBV5-6 and TRBJ1-3; TRBD1 might be the D (6 bases). CDR3 length: 15 amino acids. V was pared by 5 bases and J by 5 bases, with 17 bases between. Germline lookup yields CDR1 SGHDT and CDR2 YYEEEE. CDR3: CASRLSGQPRNTIYF. The CDR3 DNA is TGTGCCAGCAGACTAAGTGGACAGCCGCGAAACACCATATATTTT.

The CDR3 sequence: CASSSGTAYYGYTF. The CDR3 DNA reads as TGTGCCAGCAGCTCAGGGACAGCATACTATGGCTACACCTTC. The chain has TRBV7-9 and TRBJ1-2; 7 bases agree with TRBD1. Trimming removed 4 bases from V and 3 bases from J; junction bases left unmatched: 5. The CDR3 is made up of 14 amino acids. Germline loops: CDR1 SEHNR, CDR2 FQNEAQ (reference sequence).

The chain employs TRBV27 and TRBJ2-7; perhaps TRBD1 as D (5 bases). The V gene lost 2 bases and the J gene lost 4 bases, with 9 bases spanning the gap. The CDR3 sequence is 13 residues long. Per the germline V gene, CDR1 is MNHEY and CDR2 is SMNVEV (reference sequence). The CDR3, as DNA: TGTGCCAGCAGTTTAGACAGTCGATACGAGCAGTACTTC. This encodes CASSLDSRYEQYF.

The genes are TRBV25-1 and TRBJ1-6; D is unclear. CDR1 MGHDK and CDR2 SYGVNS come from the germline V gene. The ends were cut back, 4 bases at V and 14 bases at J, with 18 bases in the middle. The CDR3 is made up of 14 amino acids. CDR3 nucleotides: TGTGCCAGCAGTGTCGCCGGTGACCTCGGGGCCCTCCACTTT. This translates into CASSVAGDLGALHF. Using reference TRBV25-1 and TRBJ1-6 for the parts outside the CDR3, the full variable domain is EADIYQTPRYLVIGTGKKITLECSQTMGHDKMYWYQQDPGMELHLIHYSYGVNSTEKGDLSSESTVSRIRTEHFPLTLESARPSHTSQYLCASSVAGDLGALHFGNGTRLTVT.

The rearrangement joins TRBV6-6 to TRBJ2-3; 14 bases match TRBD2. Per the germline V gene, CDR1 is MNHNY and CDR2 is SVGAGI (reference sequence). The CDR3 contains 15 residues. After removal of 6 bases from V and 6 bases from J, the junction contained 5 bases not matched to a gene. The CDR3 spells CASRSGLAGGDTQYF. For the CDR3, the DNA is TGTGCCAGCAGATCTGGACTAGCGGGGGGCGATACGCAGTATTTT.